The 27 T cell receptor beta chains in this list originate from one sample, sequenced in a study of T cells in Graves' hyperthyroidism and ophthalmopathy. Amplification targeted TCR beta CDR3 regions from RNA transcripts. First-round RT-PCR of the TCR CDR3 relied on the HTBI primer set. TCRdb passed the multiplex PCR reads through MiXCR, listing each CDR3 protein once. The sample comprises 200,000 to 250,000 distinct CDR3 sequences, 17% of which are singletons, and 50% rests with the top ten. The specimen was blood. The receptors originated from a man aged 50-59 years with Graves' hyperthyroidism.

J is TRBJ2-1 and V is TRBV20-1; D may be TRBD1 (11 bases). The length of the CDR3 is 19 residues. Germline CDR1 DFQATT, CDR2 SNEGSKA (reference sequence). V gave up 5 bases and J gave up 8 bases, with 34 bases separating them. CDR3 sequence reads: CSAWDRGVLAGAMGDEQFF. The CDR3 region has the DNA TGCAGTGCTTGGGACAGGGGGGTGCTAGCGGGAGCGATGGGCGATGAGCAGTTCTTC.

CDR3 amino acids: CASSLGGRMDGYTF. The DNA of the CDR3 is TGTGCCAGCAGCTTAGGTGGTCGTATGGATGGCTACACCTTC. This chain connects TRBV11-2 to TRBJ1-2; D ambiguous. The V and J ends lost 1 base and 6 bases respectively, with 12 bases between them. The CDR3 contains 14 residues. Germline V gene lookup returns CDR1 SGHAT and CDR2 FQNNGV.

This clonotype came up many times. The V gene is TRBV3-1, the J gene TRBJ2-1, with 10 bases that match TRBD2. This CDR3 is built from 15 residues. J was trimmed by 10 bases and V by 0 bases; bases with no gene match: 6. Germline CDR1 LGHDT, CDR2 YNNKEL (reference sequence). CDR3 region: CASSQDPLAGVEQFF. CDR3 coding DNA: TGTGCCAGCAGCCAAGATCCCCTAGCGGGAGTCGAGCAGTTCTTC.

The chain carries TRBV6-2 or TRBV6-3 and TRBJ2-1; D is ambiguous. The CDR3 sequence is 12 residues long. Germline V lookup: CDR1 MNHEY, CDR2 SVGEGT. V was clipped by 6 bases and J by 8 bases, with 11 bases between them. The CDR3 loop reads CASSLQPHEQFF. In DNA form, the CDR3 reads TGTGCCAGCAGCCTTCAACCCCATGAGCAGTTCTTC.

This clonotype was detected a few times. This sequence joins TRBV4-3 and TRBJ2-2; the D gene is possibly TRBD1 (6 bases). The CDR3 is 14 amino acids. Trimming left V 3 bases short and J 8 bases short, with 13 bases between. The germline CDR1 and CDR2 sequences are LGHNA and YSLEER. The CDR3 DNA reads as TGCGCCAGCAGCCAGGGATACAGGGAGGGGGAGCTGTTTTTT. This sequence encodes CASSQGYREGELFF.

About this clonotype: This may come from a read error, since a much larger clone is one base off. V and J are TRBV5-1 and TRBJ2-7; D gene unclear. This CDR3 is 14 amino acids long. Germline values: CDR1 SGHRS, CDR2 YFSETQ. V was clipped by 4 bases and J by 0 bases, with 11 bases between them. The CDR3 loop is CASSNTWSSYEQYF. Written as DNA, the CDR3 is TGCGCCAGCAGCAATACATGGAGCTCCTACGAGCAGTACTTC.

In this sample, this clonotype turned up many times. J is TRBJ2-3 and V is TRBV20-1; 10 positions agree with TRBD2. V shed 3 bases, J shed 5 bases, and the junction held 8 bases outside the gene matches. This CDR3 has 15 amino acids. Germline loops: CDR1 DFQATT, CDR2 SNEGSKA (reference sequence). The CDR3 DNA is TGCAGTGCTAGGCGGCTAGCGGGAGTGGGAGATACGCAGTATTTT. It specifies CSARRLAGVGDTQYF.

This clonotype was picked up a small number of times. This chain's CDR3 is CASRGQGKLFF. CDR3 DNA sequence: TGTGCCAGCAGAGGACAGGGAAAACTGTTTTTT. This chain uses TRBV28 with TRBJ1-4, with TRBD1 identical over 8 bases. This CDR3 contains 11 residues. CDR1 and CDR2 (germline): MDHEN, SYDVKM. V lost 6 bases to trimming and J lost 10 bases; unmatched junction nucleotides: 1.

This clonotype was recorded a few times. The V gene is TRBV27, the J gene TRBJ1-2; the match to TRBD1 covers 7 bases. CDR3 size: 13 residues. From germline, CDR1 is MNHEY and CDR2 SMNVEV (reference sequence). V lost 5 bases and J lost 8; bases outside the gene matches: 8. The CDR3 region is CASSPGQIGGYTF. The CDR3 DNA reads TGTGCCAGCAGTCCGGGACAGATCGGCGGCTACACCTTC.

Many counts were recorded for this clonotype. The chain links TRBV12-3 or TRBV12-4 to TRBJ2-5; no clear D. This CDR3 region has 14 residues. V was cut by 4 bases and J by 4 bases, with 13 bases left in between. The CDR3 nucleotides are TGTGCCAGCAGTTCGGACCATAGCAGAGAGACCCAGTACTTC. Its translation is CASSSDHSRETQYF.

This clonotype has more than one count but fewer than ten. J is TRBJ1-4 and V is TRBV28, with 11 bases fitting TRBD1. After removal of 6 bases from V and 4 bases from J, the junction contained 1 base not matched to a gene. In germline, CDR1 is MDHEN, CDR2 SYDVKM. CDR3 length: 14 residues. The chain's CDR3 is CASRGTGGNEKLFF. The CDR3 nucleotides are TGTGCCAGCAGAGGGACAGGGGGTAATGAAAAACTGTTTTTT.

This clonotype has more than one count but fewer than ten. The genes are TRBV18 and TRBJ1-2, with a weak D call TRBD1 (5 bases). Germline V CDR1 and CDR2: KGHSH, LQKENI. This CDR3 region has 16 residues. Trimming shortened V by 3 bases and J by 6 bases, and 20 bases separated the two germline ends. The CDR3 nucleotides read TGTGCCAGCTCACCGGGACTACGAAGGTCCATCGATGGCTACACCTTC. It translates to CASSPGLRRSIDGYTF.

This clonotype has only a few counts. The gene calls are TRBV4-1 and TRBJ2-1; D is uncertain. CDR1 MGHRA and CDR2 YSYEKL come from the germline V gene. CDR3 length: 12 amino acids. V lost 4 bases and J lost 6, with 7 bases in between. The CDR3 sequence is CASSPLGNEQFF. The CDR3 DNA reads TGCGCCAGCAGCCCCTTGGGCAATGAGCAGTTCTTC.

This clonotype was seen many times. This sequence joins TRBV11-3 and TRBJ1-1; D not certain. Trimming took off 6 bases at V and 1 base at J, with 9 bases between the two ends. Per the germline V gene, CDR1 is SGHNT and CDR2 is YENEEA. The CDR3 loop spans 13 amino acids. DNA for the CDR3: TGTGCCAGCAGAGTACAGCAGAACACTGAAGCTTTCTTT. It specifies CASRVQQNTEAFF.

The sample holds many counts of this clonotype. An end of the junction does not agree with germline; a read error may underlie this. This rearrangement joins TRBV5-1 to TRBJ2-7, with 8 bases that match TRBD1. Germline V lookup: CDR1 SGHRS, CDR2 YFSETQ. CDR3 length: 14 amino acids. The CDR3 region has the DNA TGTGCCAGCAGCTTAGGACAGGGTCCCTACGAGCAGTACTTC. Translating gives CASSLGQGPYEQYF.

Details on this clonotype: Its ends do not fully match the called genes, so a read error is possible. CDR3 DNA sequence: TGTGTCAGCTCACCAGAGCCGCTTTGGAACACTGAAGCTTTCTTT. Its protein product is CVSSPEPLWNTEAFF. V and J are TRBV18 and TRBJ1-1; D remains unclear. Germline CDR1 reads KGHSH; CDR2 reads LQKENI. The CDR3 totals 15 residues. Variable domain in full (rest from reference TRBV18 and TRBJ1-1): NAGVMQNPRHLVRRRGQEARLRCSPMKGHSHVYWYRQLPEEGLKFMVYLQKENIIDESGMPKERFSAEFPKEGPSILRIQQVVRGDSAAYFCVSSPEPLWNTEAFFGQGTRLTVV.

This clonotype was detected ten times or more. The chain carries TRBV2 and TRBJ2-3; 7 bases align to TRBD2. The germline gives CDR1 SNHLY, CDR2 FYNNEI. J lost 3 bases, V lost 5 bases, and 5 bases had no gene match. The CDR3 is 14 residues long. The CDR3 sequence is CASSPLGGTDTQYF. For the CDR3, the DNA is TGTGCCAGCAGTCCGTTGGGGGGGACAGATACGCAGTATTTT.

This clonotype was counted at least ten times. This rearrangement joins TRBV11-3 to TRBJ2-1; TRBD2 aligns across 9 bases. The CDR3 covers 15 residues. V gave up 5 bases and J gave up 5 bases; unmatched junction bases: 7. Germline CDR1 is SGHNT and CDR2 is YENEEA. The CDR3 loop reads CASSLRASGDNEQFF. In nucleotides, the CDR3 is TGTGCCAGCAGCCTGAGGGCTAGCGGGGACAATGAGCAGTTCTTC.

This clonotype was detected ten times or more. The chain recombines TRBV27 with TRBJ2-7; 9 bases fit TRBD1. The CDR3 consists of 15 residues. The germline CDR1 and CDR2 sequences are MNHEY and SMNVEV (reference sequence). Trimming removed 5 bases from V and 5 bases from J; junction bases left unmatched: 10. The CDR3: CASSPWDRVFDEQYF. CDR3 nucleotides: TGTGCCAGCAGTCCCTGGGACAGGGTCTTCGACGAGCAGTACTTC.

This clonotype was picked up many times. This chain connects TRBV5-1 to TRBJ2-3, with 9 bases aligning to TRBD1. The CDR3 has 15 residues. Trimming cost V 5 bases and J 0 bases; bases outside gene matches: 4. Germline lookup yields CDR1 SGHRS and CDR2 YFSETQ. The CDR3, as DNA: TGCGCCAGCAGGCGACAGGGGGAGAGCACAGATACGCAGTATTTT. It codes for CASRRQGESTDTQYF.

A few counts support this clonotype. The chain is built from TRBV4-1 and TRBJ1-5; no clear D. This CDR3 is built from 16 residues. Looked up from germline, CDR1 is MGHRA and CDR2 is YSYEKL. Trimming removed 1 base from V and 1 base from J, with 11 bases in between. In nucleotides, the CDR3 is TGCGCCAGCAGCCAAGTGGAGCTAAGCAGCAATCAGCCCCAGCATTTT. Translated: CASSQVELSSNQPQHF.

This clonotype was counted ten times or more. The chain uses TRBV20-1 and TRBJ1-2, with 9 bases identical to TRBD1. Trimming removed 2 bases from V and 8 bases from J; junction bases left unmatched: 9. Germline assignment: CDR1 DFQATT and CDR2 SNEGSKA (reference sequence). CDR3 size: 14 residues. The CDR3 sequence: CSARTGGSRLGYTF. The CDR3 coding sequence is TGCAGTGCTAGAACAGGGGGCTCCCGACTGGGCTACACCTTC.

This clonotype was counted ten times or more. J is TRBJ1-1 and V is TRBV5-1; a weak D match, TRBD1 (5 bases). The germline V and J ends were trimmed by 2 bases and 1 base, with 9 bases remaining between them. This CDR3 region has 14 residues. The germline gives CDR1 SGHRS, CDR2 YFSETQ. CDR3 residues: CASSFDGGNTEAFF. In DNA form, the CDR3 reads TGCGCCAGCAGCTTCGATGGGGGGAACACTGAAGCTTTCTTT.

Many counts were recorded for this clonotype. V gene TRBV12-3 or TRBV12-4 combines with J gene TRBJ1-2; D might be TRBD1 (6 bases). V was cut by 6 bases and J by 8 bases, with 16 bases left in between. The CDR3 is 13 amino acids. The CDR3 DNA is TGTGCCAGCAGCCTAGGGGGGGGTTGGGGCTACACCTTC. This sequence encodes CASSLGGGWGYTF.

CDR3 DNA sequence: TGTGCCACCAGTGATTCCACGGGCTACACCTTC. Translated, it gives CATSDSTGYTF. V gene TRBV24-1 combines with J gene TRBJ1-2; D unresolved. Trimming removed 2 bases from V and 8 bases from J, with 5 bases in between. Germline values: CDR1 KGHDR, CDR2 SFDVKD. This CDR3 comprises 11 residues.

The J gene is TRBJ2-3, the V gene TRBV5-1; 10 positions match TRBD1. With V trimmed by 7 bases and J by 3 bases, 5 bases remained unmatched. The CDR3 loop spans 14 amino acids. Looked up from germline, CDR1 is SGHRS and CDR2 is YFSETQ. The CDR3 bases are TGCGCCAGCTACCGGGACAGGGGTACAGATACGCAGTATTTT. This codes for CASYRDRGTDTQYF.

This clonotype was found many times. The chain recombines TRBV18 with TRBJ1-1; D not resolved. Looked up from germline, CDR1 is KGHSH and CDR2 is LQKENI. V lost 0 bases and J lost 2, with 7 bases in between. The CDR3 runs to 14 residues. CDR3 sequence reads: CASSPPAFNTEAFF. The CDR3 coding sequence is TGTGCCAGCTCACCACCTGCGTTTAACACTGAAGCTTTCTTT.